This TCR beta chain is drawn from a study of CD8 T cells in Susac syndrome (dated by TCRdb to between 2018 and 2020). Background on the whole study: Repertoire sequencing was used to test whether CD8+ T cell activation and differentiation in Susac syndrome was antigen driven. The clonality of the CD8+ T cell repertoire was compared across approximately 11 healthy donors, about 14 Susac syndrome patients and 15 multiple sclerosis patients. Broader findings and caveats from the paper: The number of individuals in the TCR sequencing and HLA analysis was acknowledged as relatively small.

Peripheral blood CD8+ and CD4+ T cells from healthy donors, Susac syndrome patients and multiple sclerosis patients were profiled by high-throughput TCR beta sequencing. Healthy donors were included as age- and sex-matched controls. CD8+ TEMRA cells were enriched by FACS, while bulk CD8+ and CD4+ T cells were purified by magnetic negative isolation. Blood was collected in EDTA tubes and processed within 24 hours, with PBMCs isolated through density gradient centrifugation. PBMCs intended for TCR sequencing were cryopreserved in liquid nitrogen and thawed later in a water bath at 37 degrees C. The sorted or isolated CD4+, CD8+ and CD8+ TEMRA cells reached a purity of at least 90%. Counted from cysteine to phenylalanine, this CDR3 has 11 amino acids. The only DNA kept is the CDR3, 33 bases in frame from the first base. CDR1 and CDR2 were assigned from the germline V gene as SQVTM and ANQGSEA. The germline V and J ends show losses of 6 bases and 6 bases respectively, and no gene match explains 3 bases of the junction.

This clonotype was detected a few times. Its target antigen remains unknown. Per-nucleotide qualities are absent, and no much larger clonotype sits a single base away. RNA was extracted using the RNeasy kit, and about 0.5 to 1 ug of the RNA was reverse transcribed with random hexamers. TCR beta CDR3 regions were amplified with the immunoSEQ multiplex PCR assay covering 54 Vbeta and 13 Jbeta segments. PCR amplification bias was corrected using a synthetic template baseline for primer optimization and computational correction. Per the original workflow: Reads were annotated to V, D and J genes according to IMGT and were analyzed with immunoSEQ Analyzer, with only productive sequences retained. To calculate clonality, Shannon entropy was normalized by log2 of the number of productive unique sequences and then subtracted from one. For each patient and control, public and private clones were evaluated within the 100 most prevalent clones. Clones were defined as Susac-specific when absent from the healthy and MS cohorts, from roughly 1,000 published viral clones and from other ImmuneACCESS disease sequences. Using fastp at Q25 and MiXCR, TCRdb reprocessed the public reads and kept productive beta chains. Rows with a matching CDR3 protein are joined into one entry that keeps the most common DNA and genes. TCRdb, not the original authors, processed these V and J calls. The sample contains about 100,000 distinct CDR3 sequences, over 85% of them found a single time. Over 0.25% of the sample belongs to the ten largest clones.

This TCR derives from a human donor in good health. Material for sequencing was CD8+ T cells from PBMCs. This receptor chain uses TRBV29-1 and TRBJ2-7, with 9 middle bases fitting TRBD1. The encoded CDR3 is CSVPDRGEQYF. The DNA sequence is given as TGCAGCGTCCCGGACAGGGGCGAGCAGTACTTC.